This T cell receptor (beta chain) was observed in a study of blood T cell repertoires in COVID-19. Germline lookup yields CDR1 LNHNV and CDR2 YYDKDF (reference sequence). The length of the CDR3 is 18 residues. The V and J ends lost 4 bases and 4 bases, in that order; junction bases with no gene match: 9. Authors' data handling: Reference gene primer amplification gave nucleated cell count estimates. The method was immunoSEQ multiplex PCR; TCRdb's version includes in-frame clones alone and lacks a portion of them. Clone size and the V and J calls come from that table; the DNA yielded D and trimming. The data hold 200,000 to 250,000 clones, with over 75% observed a single time.

The chain is built from TRBV15 and TRBJ2-1; TRBD2 aligns across 14 bases. The TCR was taken from a woman under 30 in a cohort exposed to, infected with or recovered from COVID-19 (not recorded which). The sample taken for sequencing was PBMCs or T cells enriched from blood (not recorded which). In DNA form, the CDR3 reads TGTGCCACCAGCACCAGACTAGCGGGAGGGCCCCGATACAATGAGCAGTTCTTC. Residues: CATSTRLAGGPRYNEQFF.